This T cell receptor (beta chain) was sequenced during a study of blood T cell repertoires in COVID-19 (dated by TCRdb to the early 2020s). For the wider study: Samples from collaborators originated in the United States, Italy and Spain and spanned both the acute and convalescent phases of COVID-19. A freely available public database, intended as a resource for researchers studying the immune response to SARS-CoV-2, is where the repertoires were released. Subjects who had been exposed to COVID-19, were actively infected with it, or had recovered from it provided the deeply sampled blood TCRbeta repertoires that made up the dataset. The samples were drawn from the first 160 participants of the ongoing ImmuneRACE study and from 1,254 subjects provided by 6 global collaborators. HLA class I and class II types, where available, came from metadata supplied by the sample provider rather than from assay-based typing. Nearly every sample came with metadata listing a de-identified subject ID, COVID-19 status, age in years and sex. The material from the prospective study consisted of cDNA or gDNA derived from T cells, B-cell-depleted T cells, or PBMCs.

TCRbeta CDR3 regions were amplified from genomic DNA using the immunoSEQ Assay, a bias-controlled multiplex PCR. On the study's bioinformatics: Within the assay, amplification of reference gene primers was used to estimate how many nucleated cells each sample contained. To quantify the absolute abundance of each unique TCRbeta CDR3 rearrangement, sequence reads were collapsed and filtered. Productive Simpson clonality was computed per sample as the square root of Simpson's diversity index over productive rearrangements. What TCRdb holds here is the immuneACCESS table cut down to in-frame rearrangements. Part of the clones is not present; checked against another copy, under half of the missing clones reflect an unresolved V gene, and the others are unexplained. V and J calls and clone size are those listed in that table; D and trimming were worked out from the DNA. A total of 100,000 to 150,000 clones appear in this sample, roughly 80% of them only once. The ten largest clones represent approximately 16% of the sample.

Reading the germline V gene (reference sequence) gives CDR1 LGHDT and CDR2 YNNKEL. V loses 1 base of germline sequence and J loses 1 base, and the interval between the two ends is 8 bases. The CDR3 spans 15 residues, from the cysteine through the phenylalanine. The retained sequence is limited to the CDR3, 45 bases, with the frame set at the first base. What the research found in general, with its limitations: How much clinical and demographic metadata was included differed by source and by participant, and the metadata was provided uncurated.

The collaborating institutions used their own protocols to collect whole blood in K2EDTA tubes. For TCRbeta analysis, collaborator samples were shipped as frozen whole blood, as isolated PBMCs, or as DNA extracted from either sample type. Points on this clone: The antigen it binds to is not known. Within one base of it there is no much larger clone, and no base qualities were kept.

Sequencing used peripheral blood. The origin of this receptor is a woman aged 45-65 years with acute or convalescent COVID-19. The V and J segments used are TRBV3-1 (or the pseudogene TRBV3-2) and TRBJ1-5; the best D guess is TRBD1, with 6 bases matching. The CDR3 has the sequence CASSQGDRSNQPQHF. The DNA reads TGTGCCAGCAGCCAAGGAGACAGGAGCAATCAGCCCCAGCATTTT.